The clone carrying this T cell receptor beta chain was seen once. The antigen is undetermined. These data belong to a study of OX40 agonist ivuxolimab in advanced cancers. Study-wide points: People who partly responded at 0.1-3.0 mg/kg had some of the least clonal expansion seen. At doses 0.1 to 3.0 mg/kg, CD4+ and CD8+ clones expanded. In CD8+ T cells, expanded clones were on average more numerous than in CD4+.

CDR3 length: 14 residues. The J segment lost 7 bases and the V segment lost 5 bases, leaving 6 bases of the junction unmatched. CDR1 is LNHDA and CDR2 is SQIVND in the germline V gene (reference sequence). Assay: immunoSEQ multiplex PCR; the TCRdb copy retains only in-frame clones and omits some. This sample has more than 50,000 clones, with more than 70% found just once. This rearrangement joins TRBV19 to TRBJ1-4; 8 positions match TRBD1. This TCR came from an adult with an advanced solid tumor such as melanoma, head and neck, liver or kidney cancer. The specimen comprised CD4+ or CD8+ T cells sorted from blood, sampled in a trial of the OX40 agonist ivuxolimab. In DNA, the CDR3 is TGTGCCAGTAGTGTTACAGGGGGTGTTGAAAAACTGTTTTTT. It encodes CASSVTGGVEKLFF. Full variable domain (missing parts from reference TRBV19 and TRBJ1-4): DGGITQSPKYLFRKEGQNVTLSCEQNLNHDAMYWYRQDPGQGLRLIYYSQIVNDFQKGDIAEGYSVSREKKESFPLTVTSAQKNPTAFYLCASSVTGGVEKLFFGSGTQLSVL.